Sequencing of this TCR beta chain was carried out in a study of pediatric ulcerative colitis. Study-level findings and limits: A couple of rectal clonotypes were found only in ulcerative colitis patients, all of them. Substantially fewer templates came from a couple of patients' blood samples. Repertoires came from total lymphocyte DNA, not specific subsets. Blood-rectal clonal overlap within each person was significantly higher in ulcerative colitis patients than controls.

This CDR3 region has 13 residues. V shed 4 bases and J shed 6 bases, with 11 bases lying between them. Germline CDR1 reads SGHRS; CDR2 reads YFSETQ. Sequencing used immunoSEQ multiplex PCR; TCRdb keeps in-frame clones, though not all of them. Here the sample spans tens of thousands of clones, about three quarters being singletons. A word on this clone: Its specificity is not known.

The receptor was derived from a boy aged 5-17 years with moderate ulcerative colitis. The chain combines TRBV5-1 with TRBJ2-1; a weak D match, TRBD2 (5 bases). Sequencing was carried out using blood. The CDR3: CASSLAQRNEQFF. CDR3 DNA: TGCGCCAGCAGCCTAGCTCAGCGCAATGAGCAGTTCTTC.